The clone carrying this T cell receptor beta chain was found once. What it recognizes is unknown. V lost 8 bases, J lost 2 bases, and 13 bases lay in between. The CDR3 runs to 13 residues. Data came from immunoSEQ multiplex PCR; TCRdb stores just in-frame clones and leaves some out. The sample yields 100,000 to 150,000 clones, about nine tenths seen once. These data belong to a study of cytomegalovirus exposure and HLA in healthy donors. Points from the study as a whole: In vitro testing confirmed a few CMV-associated chains as specific for CMV antigens. The study labeled under 200 TCR beta chains cytomegalovirus-associated. Reports indicated that the classifier achieved high specificity and sensitivity in diagnosing cytomegalovirus status.

An approximately 120-subject validation cohort, separate from the 666-subject first cohort, supplied the donors. The sample consisted of PBMCs. The sequence came from a young man in good health and CMV-seronegative. The chain employs TRBV5-3 and TRBJ1-2, with D possibly being TRBD1 (5 bases). TRBV5-3 is treated as an ORF (open reading frame) with a function not yet certain. The CDR3 here is CASGGARNYGYTF. The DNA for the CDR3 is TGTGCCAGCGGCGGGGCCCGGAACTATGGCTACACCTTC.